The TCR beta chain under discussion was sequenced for a study of T-cell reconstitution after alpha-beta-depleted transplantation in children. Construction of the TCRbeta library involved unique molecular identifiers. One entry per CDR3 protein, called by TCRdb with MiXCR from the PCR reads. The sample lists 200,000 to 300,000 distinct CDR3 sequences, more than 10% occurring once. Per the germline V gene, CDR1 is SQVTM and CDR2 is ANQGSEA. The CDR3 is made up of 14 amino acids. V lost 0 bases, J lost 9 bases, and 9 bases stayed unmatched. Sequenced here: PBMCs from the stem cell graft donor, sampled from the stem cell graft. The clonotype originates from a human donor who donated a stem cell graft to a child with acute lymphoblastic leukemia. This chain uses TRBV29-1 with TRBJ2-7; 9 bases line up with TRBD1. The CDR3 nucleotides are TGCAGCGTTGAAGAACAGGACAGGGGCTCGGGGCAGTACTTC. This encodes CSVEEQDRGSGQYF.